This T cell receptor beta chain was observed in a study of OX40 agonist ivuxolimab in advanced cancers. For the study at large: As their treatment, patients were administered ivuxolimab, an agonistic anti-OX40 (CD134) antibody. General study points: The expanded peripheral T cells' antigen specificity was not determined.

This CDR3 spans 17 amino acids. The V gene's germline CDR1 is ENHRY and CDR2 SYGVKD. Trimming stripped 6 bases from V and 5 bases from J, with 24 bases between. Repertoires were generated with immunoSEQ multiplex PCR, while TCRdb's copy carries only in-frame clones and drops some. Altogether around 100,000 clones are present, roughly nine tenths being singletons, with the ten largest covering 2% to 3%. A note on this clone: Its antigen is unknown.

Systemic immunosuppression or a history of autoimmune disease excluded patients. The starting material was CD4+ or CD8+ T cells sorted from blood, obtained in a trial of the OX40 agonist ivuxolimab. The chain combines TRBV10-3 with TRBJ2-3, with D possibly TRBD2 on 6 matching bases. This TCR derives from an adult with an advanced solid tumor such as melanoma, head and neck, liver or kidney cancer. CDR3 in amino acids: CAISAGSGRVEGDTQYF. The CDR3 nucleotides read TGTGCCATCAGCGCGGGGAGTGGGCGGGTTGAAGGAGATACGCAGTATTTT.